A selection of T cell receptor beta chains follows, all from one sample in a study of blood T cell repertoires in COVID-19. Sequencing used immunoSEQ multiplex PCR; TCRdb keeps in-frame clones, though not all of them. The sample records almost 200,000 clones, about nine tenths being singletons. The specimen was peripheral blood. The receptors shown here come from a woman aged 70 to 79 with acute or convalescent COVID-19. CDR3s include the opening cysteine and the closing phenylalanine or tryptophan. D genes are given only for firm matches. Only some rows state a clone size, as once, few, many or a class for expanded clones.

j_call | clone_size | v_call | d_call | cdr3_nt | cdr3_aa
TRBJ2-5 | - | TRBV5-1 | TRBD1 | TGCGCCAGCAGCTCGACAGGGAAAGAGACCCAGTACTTC | CASSSTGKETQYF
TRBJ2-1 | - | TRBV7-3 | TRBD2 | TGTGCCAGCAGCTTACTAGCGGGAGGACGCAATGAGCAGTTCTTC | CASSLLAGGRNEQFF
TRBJ1-2 | - | TRBV10-2 | - | TGCGCCAGCAACAGGGAGAATAACTATGGCTACACCTTC | CASNRENNYGYTF
TRBJ2-2 | - | TRBV2 | TRBD1 | TGTGCCAGCAGAGGGGGACAGGGTTACGCCGGGGAGCTGTTTTTT | CASRGGQGYAGELFF
TRBJ2-1 | once | TRBV5-4 | - | TGTGCCAGCAGCTTGGCCGGGACCTACAATGAGCAGTTCTTC | CASSLAGTYNEQFF
TRBJ2-1 | - | TRBV28 | TRBD2 | TGTGCCAGCAGTTTACTGACTAGCGCCCCAGGCAATGAGCAGTTCTTC | CASSLLTSAPGNEQFF
TRBJ2-1 | - | TRBV2 | TRBD2 | TGTGCCTCTCAGCGGGAGGGGAATGAGCAGTTCTTC | CASQREGNEQFF
TRBJ2-1 | - | TRBV7-3 | TRBD1 | TGTGCCAGCAGCTCTTCCGGACAGGGGGCTAATGAGCAGTTCTTC | CASSSSGQGANEQFF
TRBJ2-1 | - | TRBV11-3 | TRBD1 | TGTGCCAGCAGTACGAGGGGGCCCAGCTCCTACAATGAGCAGTTCTTC | CASSTRGPSSYNEQFF
TRBJ1-2 | once | TRBV2 | - | TGTGCCAGCTTGGGGGCGGGCTATGGCTACACCTTC | CASLGAGYGYTF
TRBJ2-2 | few | TRBV5-5 | - | TGTGCCAGCAGCTGGGGCAACACCGGGGAGCTGTTTTTT | CASSWGNTGELFF
TRBJ2-2 | - | TRBV28 | TRBD2 | TGTGCCAGCCGGGGACTATCTAACACCGGGGAGCTGTTTTTT | CASRGLSNTGELFF
TRBJ2-5 | - | TRBV14 | - | TGTGCCAGCAGCCAAGATATGGGCCGGGGCCAAGAGACCCAGTACTTC | CASSQDMGRGQETQYF
TRBJ1-6 | - | TRBV18 | TRBD1 | TGTGCCAGCCGACTCGACAGGGGGGATTCACCCCTCCACTTT | CASRLDRGDSPLHF
TRBJ1-2 | - | TRBV3-1/TRBV3-2 | - | TGTGCCAGCAGCCGCCAGGCAGCTAACTATGGCTACACCTTC | CASSRQAANYGYTF
TRBJ2-5 | - | TRBV5-1 | TRBD1 | TGCGCCAGCAGCTTGGCCGTAGGGGGCGCGAAGACCCAGTACTTC | CASSLAVGGAKTQYF
TRBJ1-4 | once | TRBV24-1 | TRBD1 | TGTGCCACCAGTGACCCGCAAGGGACAGGGAATGAAAAACTGTTTTTT | CATSDPQGTGNEKLFF
TRBJ2-7 | few | TRBV6-2/TRBV6-3 | TRBD2 | TGTGCCAGCAGTTTCTTAGCGGGAACCTTTGGCGAGCAGTACTTC | CASSFLAGTFGEQYF
TRBJ1-5 | - | TRBV28 | TRBD1 | TGTGCCTCCAGGACAGGGAATAGCAATCAGCCCCAGCATTTT | CASRTGNSNQPQHF